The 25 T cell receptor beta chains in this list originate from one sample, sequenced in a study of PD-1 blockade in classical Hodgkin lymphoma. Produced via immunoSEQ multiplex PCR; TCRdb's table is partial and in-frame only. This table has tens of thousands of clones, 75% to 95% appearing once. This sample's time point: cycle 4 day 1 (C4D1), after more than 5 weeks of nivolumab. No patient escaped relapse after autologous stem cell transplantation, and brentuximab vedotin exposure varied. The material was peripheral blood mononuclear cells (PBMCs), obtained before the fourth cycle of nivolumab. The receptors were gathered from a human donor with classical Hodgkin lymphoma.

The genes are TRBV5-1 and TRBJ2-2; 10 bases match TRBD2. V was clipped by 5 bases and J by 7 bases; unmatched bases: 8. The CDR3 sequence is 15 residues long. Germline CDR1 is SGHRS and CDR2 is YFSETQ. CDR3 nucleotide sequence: TGCGCCAGCAGTCCAGCTAGCGGGGGTATCGGGGAGCTGTTTTTT. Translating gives CASSPASGGIGELFF. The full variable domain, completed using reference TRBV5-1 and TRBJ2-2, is KAGVTQTPRYLIKTRGQQVTLSCSPISGHRSVSWYQQTPGQGLQFLFEYFSETQRNKGNFPGRFSGRQFSNSRSEMNVSTLELGDSALYLCASSPASGGIGELFFGEGSRLTVL.

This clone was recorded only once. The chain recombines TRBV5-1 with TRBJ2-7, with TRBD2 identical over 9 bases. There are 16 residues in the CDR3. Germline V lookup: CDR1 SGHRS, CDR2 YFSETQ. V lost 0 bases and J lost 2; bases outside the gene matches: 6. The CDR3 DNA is TGCGCCAGCAGCTTGGAGCGTTCTAGCGGGGCCTACGAGCAGTACTTC. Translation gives CASSLERSSGAYEQYF. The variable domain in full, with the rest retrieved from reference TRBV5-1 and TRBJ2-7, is KAGVTQTPRYLIKTRGQQVTLSCSPISGHRSVSWYQQTPGQGLQFLFEYFSETQRNKGNFPGRFSGRQFSNSRSEMNVSTLELGDSALYLCASSLERSSGAYEQYFGPGTRLTVT.

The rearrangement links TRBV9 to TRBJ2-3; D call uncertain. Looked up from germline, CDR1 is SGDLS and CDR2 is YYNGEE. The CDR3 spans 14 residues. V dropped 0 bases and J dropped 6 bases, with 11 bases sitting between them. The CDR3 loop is CASSVGRFMDTQYF. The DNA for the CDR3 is TGTGCCAGCAGCGTAGGGCGGTTCATGGATACGCAGTATTTT.

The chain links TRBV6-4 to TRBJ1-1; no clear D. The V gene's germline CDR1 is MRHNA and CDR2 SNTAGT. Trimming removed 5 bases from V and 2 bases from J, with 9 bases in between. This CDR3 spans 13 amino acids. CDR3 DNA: TGTGCCAGCAGTTTTAGGGAAAACACTGAAGCTTTCTTT. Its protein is CASSFRENTEAFF.

CDR3 nucleotides: TGTGCCAGCAGCAGAAGGACAGGGAGTAGCACTGAAGCTTTCTTT. Protein sequence: CASSRRTGSSTEAFF. The J gene is TRBJ1-1, the V gene TRBV5-6; 8 bases are a match to TRBD1. Looked up from germline, CDR1 is SGHDT and CDR2 is YYEEEE. V shed 4 bases and J 4 bases; nucleotides not matched to a gene: 9. The CDR3 runs 15 residues.

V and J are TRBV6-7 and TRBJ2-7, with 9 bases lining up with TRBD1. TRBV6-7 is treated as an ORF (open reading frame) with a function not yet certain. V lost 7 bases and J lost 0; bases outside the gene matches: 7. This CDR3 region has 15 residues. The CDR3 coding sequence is TGTGCCAGCAACGAGGGACAGGGCCCCTCCTACGAGCAGTACTTC. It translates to CASNEGQGPSYEQYF.

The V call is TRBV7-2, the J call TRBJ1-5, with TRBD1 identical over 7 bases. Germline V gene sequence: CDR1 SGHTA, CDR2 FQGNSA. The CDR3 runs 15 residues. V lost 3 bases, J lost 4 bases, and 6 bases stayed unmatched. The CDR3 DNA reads TGTGCCAGCAGCTTCTCACAGGGGAGGAATCAGCCCCAGCATTTT. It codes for CASSFSQGRNQPQHF.

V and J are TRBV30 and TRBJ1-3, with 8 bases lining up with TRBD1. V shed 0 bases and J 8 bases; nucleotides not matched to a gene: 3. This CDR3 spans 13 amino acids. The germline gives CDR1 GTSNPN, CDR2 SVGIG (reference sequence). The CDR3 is CAWSVGQGYTIYF. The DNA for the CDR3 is TGTGCCTGGAGTGTCGGACAGGGCTACACCATATATTTT.

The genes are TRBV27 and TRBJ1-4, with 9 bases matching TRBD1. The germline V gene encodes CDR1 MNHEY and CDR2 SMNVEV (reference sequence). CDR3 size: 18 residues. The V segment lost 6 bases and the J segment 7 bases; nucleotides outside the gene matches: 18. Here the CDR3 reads CASRPGTGPPTLGEKLFF. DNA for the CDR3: TGTGCCAGCAGACCCGGGACAGGGCCCCCCACCTTGGGTGAAAAACTGTTTTTT.

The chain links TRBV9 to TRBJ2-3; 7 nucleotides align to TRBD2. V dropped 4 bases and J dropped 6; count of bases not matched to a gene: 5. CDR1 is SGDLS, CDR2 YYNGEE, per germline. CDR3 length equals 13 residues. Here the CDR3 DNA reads TGTGCCAGCAGCCGCCGGGGGGAGGATACGCAGTATTTT. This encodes CASSRRGEDTQYF.

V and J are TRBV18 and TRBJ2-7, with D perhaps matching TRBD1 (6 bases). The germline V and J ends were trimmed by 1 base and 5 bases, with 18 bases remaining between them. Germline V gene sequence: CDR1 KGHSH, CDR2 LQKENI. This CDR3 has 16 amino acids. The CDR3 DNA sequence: TGTGCCAGCTCACCACGGTATGGGGGACATGAGGACGAGCAGTACTTC. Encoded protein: CASSPRYGGHEDEQYF.

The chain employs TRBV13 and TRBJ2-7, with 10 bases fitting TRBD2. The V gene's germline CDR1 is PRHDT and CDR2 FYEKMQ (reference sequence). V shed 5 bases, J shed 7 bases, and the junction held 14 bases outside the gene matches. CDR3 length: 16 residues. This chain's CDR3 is CASSTSSLAGLGEQYF. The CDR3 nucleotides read TGTGCCAGCAGCACCTCCTCACTAGCGGGGTTGGGAGAGCAGTACTTC.

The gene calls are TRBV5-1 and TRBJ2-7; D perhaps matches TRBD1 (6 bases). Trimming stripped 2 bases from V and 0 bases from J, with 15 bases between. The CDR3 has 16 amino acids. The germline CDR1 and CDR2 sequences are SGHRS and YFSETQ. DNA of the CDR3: TGCGCCAGCAGCTTTCGGGGTTTAGGGGGCTCCTACGAGCAGTACTTC. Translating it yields CASSFRGLGGSYEQYF. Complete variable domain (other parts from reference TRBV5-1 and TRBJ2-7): KAGVTQTPRYLIKTRGQQVTLSCSPISGHRSVSWYQQTPGQGLQFLFEYFSETQRNKGNFPGRFSGRQFSNSRSEMNVSTLELGDSALYLCASSFRGLGGSYEQYFGPGTRLTVT.

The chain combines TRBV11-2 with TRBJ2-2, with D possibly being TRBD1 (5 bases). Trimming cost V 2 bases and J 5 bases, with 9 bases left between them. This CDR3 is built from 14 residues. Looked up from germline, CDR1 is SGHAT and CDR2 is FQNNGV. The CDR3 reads CASSLTGPTGELFF. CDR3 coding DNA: TGTGCCAGCAGCTTAACAGGTCCAACCGGGGAGCTGTTTTTT.

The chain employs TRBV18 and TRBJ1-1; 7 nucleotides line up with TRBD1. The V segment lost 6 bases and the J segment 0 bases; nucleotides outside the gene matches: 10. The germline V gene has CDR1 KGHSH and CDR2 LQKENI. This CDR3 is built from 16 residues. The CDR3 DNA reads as TGTGCCAGCTCCTCTGGGACAGCCAGTTTGAACACTGAAGCTTTCTTT. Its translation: CASSSGTASLNTEAFF.

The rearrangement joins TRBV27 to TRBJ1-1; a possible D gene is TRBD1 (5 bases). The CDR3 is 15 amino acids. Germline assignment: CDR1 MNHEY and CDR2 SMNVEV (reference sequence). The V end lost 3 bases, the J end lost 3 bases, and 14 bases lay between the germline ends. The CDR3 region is CASSFPGGKYTEAFF. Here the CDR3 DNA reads TGTGCCAGCAGTTTCCCCGGGGGGAAATACACTGAAGCTTTCTTT.

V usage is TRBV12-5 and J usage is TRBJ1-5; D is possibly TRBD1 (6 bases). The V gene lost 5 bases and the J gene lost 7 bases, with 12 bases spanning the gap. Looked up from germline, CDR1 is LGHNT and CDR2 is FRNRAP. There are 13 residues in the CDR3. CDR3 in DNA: TGTGCTAGTGGTGTGGACAGCGGGCAGCCCCAGCATTTT. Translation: CASGVDSGQPQHF.

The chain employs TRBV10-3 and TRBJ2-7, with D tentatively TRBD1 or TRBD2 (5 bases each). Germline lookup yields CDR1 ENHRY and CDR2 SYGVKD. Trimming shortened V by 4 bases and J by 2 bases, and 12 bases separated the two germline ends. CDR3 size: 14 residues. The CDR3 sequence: CAISVRGPAYEQYF. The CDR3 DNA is TGTGCCATCAGTGTTCGGGGCCCAGCCTACGAGCAGTACTTC.

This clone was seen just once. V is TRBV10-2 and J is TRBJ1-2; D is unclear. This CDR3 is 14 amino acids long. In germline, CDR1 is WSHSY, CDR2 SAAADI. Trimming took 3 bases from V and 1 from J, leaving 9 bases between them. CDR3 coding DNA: TGCGCCAGCAGTGAAGGTCTCTTTAACTATGGCTACACCTTC. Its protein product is CASSEGLFNYGYTF.

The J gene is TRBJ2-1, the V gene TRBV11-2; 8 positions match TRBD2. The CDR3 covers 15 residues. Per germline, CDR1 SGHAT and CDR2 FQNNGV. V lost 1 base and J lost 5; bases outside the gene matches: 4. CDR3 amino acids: CASSLVGGADNEQFF. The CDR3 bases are TGTGCCAGCAGCTTAGTCGGGGGGGCTGACAATGAGCAGTTCTTC.

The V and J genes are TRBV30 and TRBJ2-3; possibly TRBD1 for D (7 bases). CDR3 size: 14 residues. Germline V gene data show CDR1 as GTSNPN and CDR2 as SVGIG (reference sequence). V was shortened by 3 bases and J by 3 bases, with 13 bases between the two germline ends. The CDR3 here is CAWRPGGWTDTQYF. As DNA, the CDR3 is TGTGCCTGGAGACCAGGGGGGTGGACAGATACGCAGTATTTT.

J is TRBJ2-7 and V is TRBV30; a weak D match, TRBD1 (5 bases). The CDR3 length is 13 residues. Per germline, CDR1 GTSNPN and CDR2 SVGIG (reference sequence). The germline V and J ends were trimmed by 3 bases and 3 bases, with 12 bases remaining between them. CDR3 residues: CAWSPGIFYEQYF. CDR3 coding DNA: TGTGCCTGGAGCCCAGGGATTTTCTACGAGCAGTACTTC.

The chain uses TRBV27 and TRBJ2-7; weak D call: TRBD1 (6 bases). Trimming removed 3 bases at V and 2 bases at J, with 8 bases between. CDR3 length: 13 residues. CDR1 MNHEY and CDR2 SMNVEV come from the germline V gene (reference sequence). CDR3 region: CASSFGDTYEQYF. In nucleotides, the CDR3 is TGTGCCAGCAGTTTTGGGGACACCTACGAGCAGTACTTC.

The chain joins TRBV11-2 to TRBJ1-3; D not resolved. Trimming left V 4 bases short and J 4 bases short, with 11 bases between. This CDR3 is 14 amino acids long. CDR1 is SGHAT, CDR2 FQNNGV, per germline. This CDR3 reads CASSSLLGGNTIYF. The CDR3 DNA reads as TGTGCCAGCAGCTCCCTTTTGGGGGGAAACACCATATATTTT. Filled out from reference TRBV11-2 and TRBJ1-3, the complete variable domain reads EAGVAQSPRYKIIEKRQSVAFWCNPISGHATLYWYQQILGQGPKLLIQFQNNGVVDDSQLPKDRFSAERLKGVDSTLKIQPAKLEDSAVYLCASSSLLGGNTIYFGEGSWLTVV.

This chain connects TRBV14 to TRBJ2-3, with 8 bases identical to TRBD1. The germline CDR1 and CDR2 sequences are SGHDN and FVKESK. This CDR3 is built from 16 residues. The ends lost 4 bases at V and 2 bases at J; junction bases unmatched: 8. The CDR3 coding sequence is TGTGCCAGCAGCCGCACGGACAGGGACCTCACAGATACGCAGTATTTT. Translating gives CASSRTDRDLTDTQYF.